This T cell receptor beta chain was recorded in a study of control samples from healthy donors and cancer patients. Using immunoSEQ multiplex PCR, the repertoire was profiled, and TCRdb retains in-frame clones only, with some absent. This sample has about 80,000 clones, with less than 90% found just once. The CDR3 covers 12 residues. In germline, CDR1 is GTSNPN, CDR2 SVGIG (reference sequence). Trimming cost V 0 bases and J 5 bases, with 7 bases left between them. Sequencing was performed on blood. This TCR derives from a woman aged 60-75 years in good health. The chain links TRBV30 to TRBJ2-5; no definite D call. This CDR3 reads CAWSVLLETQYF. CDR3 DNA: TGTGCCTGGAGTGTACTTTTGGAGACCCAGTACTTC. Supplemented by reference TRBV30 and TRBJ2-5, the full variable domain reads SQTIHQWPATLVQPVGSPLSLECTVEGTSNPNLYWYRQAAGRGLQLLFYSVGIGQISSEVPQNLSASRPQDRQFILSSKKLLLSDSGFYLCAWSVLLETQYFGPGTRLLVL.